This entry is about one T cell receptor (beta chain). Germline and junction disagree at one end, which may indicate a read error. The data are from a study of T cells in Graves' hyperthyroidism and ophthalmopathy. Diagnoses used clinical symptoms, serum thyroxine and TRAb, thyroid ultrasound and orbital computed tomography. This blood was taken when hyperthyroidism was first diagnosed, before any ophthalmopathy symptoms existed. TCR beta CDR3 region amplification was performed from RNA transcripts. Initially, a first-round RT-PCR of the TCR CDR3 employed the HTBI primer set. TCRdb ran MiXCR on the multiplex PCR reads and lists one entry per CDR3 protein. The table shows approximately 720,000 distinct CDR3 sequences, with 18% occurring only once. The sequencing input was blood. The sequence was collected from a woman between 45 and 60 years old with Graves' hyperthyroidism that later progressed to Graves' ophthalmopathy.

The CDR3 bases are TGTGCCAGCAGCCAGGGGAGGACAGGGTTAACTGGGGTCAACGTCCTGACTTTC. Translated: CASSQGRTGLTGVNVLTF. The chain employs TRBV4-2 and TRBJ2-6; 8 bases are a match to TRBD1. CDR3 length equals 18 residues. Germline lookup yields CDR1 LGHNA and CDR2 YNFKEQ.